This T cell receptor beta chain was profiled in a study of blood T cell repertoires in COVID-19 (dated by TCRdb to 2018 to 2020). Looking at the study overall: Collaborator samples came from the United States, Italy and Spain and covered acute and convalescent phases of COVID-19. Samples came from the ongoing ImmuneRACE study (first 160 participants) plus 1,254 subjects from 6 global collaborators. Where available, HLA class I and class II types were taken from metadata supplied by the sample provider and were not determined by assay-based typing. Deeply sampled blood TCRbeta repertoires from subjects exposed to, actively infected with, or recovered from COVID-19 were included in the dataset. The prospective study material was composed of cDNA or gDNA derived from T cells, B-cell-depleted T cells, or PBMCs. Nearly every sample came with metadata listing a de-identified subject ID, COVID-19 status, age in years and sex. The repertoires were made available in a free public database intended to serve as a resource for research on the immune response to SARS-CoV-2.

Participants in the prospective study were enrolled through a virtual design, were aged roughly 18 to 90 years, and lived in approximately 24 United States geographic areas. In the prospective study, participants were assigned to cohorts based on the clinical history participants reported in a screening survey and a study questionnaire. In the prospective study, mobile phlebotomists collected whole blood, serum and a nasopharyngeal or oropharyngeal swab from each participant. Participants in the prospective study had the option to provide additional blood draws and questionnaires over a 2-month period. Blood samples from the prospective study were shipped frozen or at room temperature prior to DNA extraction. TCRbeta CDR3 regions were amplified from genomic DNA using the immunoSEQ Assay, a bias-controlled multiplex PCR. The paper's data handling went like this. The number of nucleated cells in each sample was estimated from the amplification of reference gene primers within the assay. To quantify the absolute abundance of each unique TCRbeta CDR3 rearrangement, sequence reads were collapsed and filtered. For each sample, productive Simpson clonality was calculated as the square root of Simpson's diversity index across productive rearrangements. TCRdb took this table from immuneACCESS and kept in-frame rearrangements with V and J called. Such tables lack part of the clones; where checked against another copy, unresolved V genes explain under half of the gap, and the rest is unexplained. Clone size and V and J calls were adopted from that table, with D and trimming inferred from the DNA. Here the sample has roughly 240,000 clones; approximately 89% occur a single time. The ten top clones hold 2% to 3% of the sample.

Of note for this clone: Its antigen remains unidentified. One base away there is no much larger clone; base qualities are not given.

Beyond this particular receptor, the publication reports: The amount of clinical and demographic metadata varied by source and participant and was provided uncurated.

The CDR3 covers 16 residues, taking in both the cysteine and the phenylalanine. The CDR3 DNA has 48 bases and is translated from base 1. V is pruned by 4 bases and J by 7 bases, leaving 13 bases of the junction without a gene match. The CDR1 and CDR2 encoded by the germline V gene (reference sequence) are LGHDT and YNNKEL. The material sequenced was PBMCs or T cells enriched from blood (not recorded which). This clonotype originated in a woman between 35 and 50 years old with acute COVID-19. In this chain, TRBV3-1 (or the pseudogene TRBV3-2) is recombined with TRBJ2-1; 7 bases in the junction line up with TRBD1. The CDR3 reads CASSLARDRRNNEQFF. The base sequence is TGTGCCAGCAGCCTGGCGAGGGACAGAAGAAATAATGAGCAGTTCTTC.